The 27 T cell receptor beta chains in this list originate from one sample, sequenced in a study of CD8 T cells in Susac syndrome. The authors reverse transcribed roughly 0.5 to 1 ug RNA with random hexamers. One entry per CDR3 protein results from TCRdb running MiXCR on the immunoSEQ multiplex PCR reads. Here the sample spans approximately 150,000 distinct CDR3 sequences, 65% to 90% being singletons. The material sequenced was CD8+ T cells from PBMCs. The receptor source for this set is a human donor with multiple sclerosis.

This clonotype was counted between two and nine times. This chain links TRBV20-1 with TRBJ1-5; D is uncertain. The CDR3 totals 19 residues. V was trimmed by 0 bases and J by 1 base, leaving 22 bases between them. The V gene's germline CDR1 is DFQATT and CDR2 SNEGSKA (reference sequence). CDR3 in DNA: TGCAGTGCTAGAGATATTTCCTCGGTAGGCCAAGGCAGCAATCAGCCCCAGCATTTT. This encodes CSARDISSVGQGSNQPQHF.

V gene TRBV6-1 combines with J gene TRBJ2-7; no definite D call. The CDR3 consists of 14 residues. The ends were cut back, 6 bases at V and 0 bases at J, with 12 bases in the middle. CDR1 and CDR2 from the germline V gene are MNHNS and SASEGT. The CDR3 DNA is TGTGCCAGCAGCCCTACAGTGAACTCCTACGAGCAGTACTTC. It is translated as CASSPTVNSYEQYF.

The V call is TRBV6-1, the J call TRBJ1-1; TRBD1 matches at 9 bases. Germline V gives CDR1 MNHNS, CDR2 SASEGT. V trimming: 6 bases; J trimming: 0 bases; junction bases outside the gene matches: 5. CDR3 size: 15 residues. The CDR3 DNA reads TGTGCCAGCAGCAGAGGACAGGGGTTGAACACTGAAGCTTTCTTT. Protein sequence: CASSRGQGLNTEAFF.

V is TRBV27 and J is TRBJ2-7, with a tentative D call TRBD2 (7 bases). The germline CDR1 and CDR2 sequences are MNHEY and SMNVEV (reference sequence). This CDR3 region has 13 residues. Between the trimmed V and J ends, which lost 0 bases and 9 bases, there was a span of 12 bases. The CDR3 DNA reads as TGTGCCAGCAGTTTATCGGGGGGGGCATGGCAGTACTTC. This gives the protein CASSLSGGAWQYF.

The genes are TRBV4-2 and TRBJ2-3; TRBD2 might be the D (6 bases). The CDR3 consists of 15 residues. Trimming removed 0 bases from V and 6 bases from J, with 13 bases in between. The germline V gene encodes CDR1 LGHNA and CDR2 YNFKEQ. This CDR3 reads CASSQDRGKLDTQYF. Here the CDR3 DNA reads TGTGCCAGCAGCCAAGACCGGGGGAAGTTGGATACGCAGTATTTT.

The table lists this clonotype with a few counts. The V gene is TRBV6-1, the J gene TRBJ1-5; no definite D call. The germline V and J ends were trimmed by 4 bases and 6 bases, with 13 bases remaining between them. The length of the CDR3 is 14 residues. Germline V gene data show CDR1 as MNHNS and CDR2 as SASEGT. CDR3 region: CASSAVLVAQPQHF. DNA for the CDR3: TGTGCCAGCAGTGCCGTCCTGGTGGCTCAGCCCCAGCATTTT.

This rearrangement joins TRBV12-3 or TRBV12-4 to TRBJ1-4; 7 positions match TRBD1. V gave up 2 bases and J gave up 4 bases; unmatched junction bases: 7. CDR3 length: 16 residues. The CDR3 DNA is TGTGCCAGCAGTTTATGGGACGGGACAGATAATGAAAAACTGTTTTTT. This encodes CASSLWDGTDNEKLFF.

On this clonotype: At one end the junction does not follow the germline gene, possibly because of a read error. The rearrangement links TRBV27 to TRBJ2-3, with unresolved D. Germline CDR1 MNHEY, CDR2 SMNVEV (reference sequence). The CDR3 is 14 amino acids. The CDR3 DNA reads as TGTGCCAGCAGTCTCGCCTCTAGTTTTGATACGCAGTTTTTT. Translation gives CASSLASSFDTQFF.

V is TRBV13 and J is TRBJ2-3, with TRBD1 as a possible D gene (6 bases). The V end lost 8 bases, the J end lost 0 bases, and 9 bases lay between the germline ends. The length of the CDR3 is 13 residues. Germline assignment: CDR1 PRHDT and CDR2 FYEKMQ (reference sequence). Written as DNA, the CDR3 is TGTGCCAGCGGGACAAGGAGCACAGATACGCAGTATTTT. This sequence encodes CASGTRSTDTQYF.

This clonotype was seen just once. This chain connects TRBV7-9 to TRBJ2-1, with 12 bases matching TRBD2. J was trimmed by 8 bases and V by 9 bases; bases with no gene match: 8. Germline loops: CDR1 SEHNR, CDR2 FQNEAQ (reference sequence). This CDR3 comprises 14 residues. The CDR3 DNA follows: TGTGCCAGTCTCCCTAGCGGGGGGGCGCATGAGCAGTTCTTC. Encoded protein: CASLPSGGAHEQFF. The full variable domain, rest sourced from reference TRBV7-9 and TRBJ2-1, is DTGVSQNPRHKITKRGQNVTFRCDPISEHNRLYWYRQTLGQGPEFLTYFQNEAQLEKSRLLSDRFSAERPKGSFSTLEIQRTEQGDSAMYLCASLPSGGAHEQFFGPGTRLTVL.

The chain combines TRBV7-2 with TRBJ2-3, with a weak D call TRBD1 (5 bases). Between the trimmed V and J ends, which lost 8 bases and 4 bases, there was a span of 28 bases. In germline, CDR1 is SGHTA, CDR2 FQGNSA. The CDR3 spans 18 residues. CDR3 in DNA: TGTGCCAGCTCGTGGGCAGGGATTCTCGCGACAACCCCAGATACGCAGTATTTT. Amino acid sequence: CASSWAGILATTPDTQYF.

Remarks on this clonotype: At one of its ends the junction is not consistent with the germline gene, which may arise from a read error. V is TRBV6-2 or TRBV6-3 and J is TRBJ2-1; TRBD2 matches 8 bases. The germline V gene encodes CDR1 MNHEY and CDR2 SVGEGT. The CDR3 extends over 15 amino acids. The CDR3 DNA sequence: TGTGCCAGCAGCCTACTAGCGGCTACCTACAATGAGCAGCTCTTC. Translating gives CASSLLAATYNEQLF.

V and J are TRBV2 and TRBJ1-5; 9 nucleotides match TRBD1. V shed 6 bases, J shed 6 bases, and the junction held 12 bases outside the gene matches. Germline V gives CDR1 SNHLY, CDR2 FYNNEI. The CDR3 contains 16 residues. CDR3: CASRKTGTGNRQPQHF. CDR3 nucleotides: TGTGCCAGCAGAAAAACCGGGACAGGGAATCGTCAGCCCCAGCATTTT.

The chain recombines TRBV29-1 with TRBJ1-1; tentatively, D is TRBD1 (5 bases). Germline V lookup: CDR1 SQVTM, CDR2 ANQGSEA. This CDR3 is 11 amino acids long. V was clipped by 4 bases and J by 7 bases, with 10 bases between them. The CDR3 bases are TGCAGCGTTGGGCGGGGGTATGAAGCTTTCTTT. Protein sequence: CSVGRGYEAFF.

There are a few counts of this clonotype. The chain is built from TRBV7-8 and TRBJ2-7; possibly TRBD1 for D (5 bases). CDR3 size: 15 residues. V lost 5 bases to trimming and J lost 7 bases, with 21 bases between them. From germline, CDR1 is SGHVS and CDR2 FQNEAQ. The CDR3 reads CASSPHPDGQGEQYV. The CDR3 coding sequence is TGTGCCAGCAGCCCACACCCGGACGGGCAGGGAGAGCAGTACGTC.

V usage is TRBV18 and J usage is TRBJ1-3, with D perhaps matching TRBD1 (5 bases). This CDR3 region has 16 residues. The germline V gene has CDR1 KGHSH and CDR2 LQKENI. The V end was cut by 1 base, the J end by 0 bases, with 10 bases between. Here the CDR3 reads CASSPRGLSSGNTIYF. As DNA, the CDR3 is TGTGCCAGCTCACCACGGGGACTCAGCTCTGGAAACACCATATATTTT.

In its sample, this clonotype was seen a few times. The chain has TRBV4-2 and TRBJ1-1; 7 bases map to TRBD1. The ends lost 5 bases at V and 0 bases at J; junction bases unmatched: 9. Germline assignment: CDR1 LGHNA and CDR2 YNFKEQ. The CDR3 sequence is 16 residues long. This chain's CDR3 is CASSDPRGRMNTEAFF. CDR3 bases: TGTGCCAGCAGCGACCCCAGGGGGAGAATGAACACTGAAGCTTTCTTT.

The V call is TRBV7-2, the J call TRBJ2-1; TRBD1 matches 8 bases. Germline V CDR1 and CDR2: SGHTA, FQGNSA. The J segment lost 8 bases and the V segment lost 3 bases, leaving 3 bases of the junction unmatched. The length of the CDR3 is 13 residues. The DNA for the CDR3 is TGTGCCAGCAGCTTGCTGACAGGGGATGAGCAGTTCTTC. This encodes CASSLLTGDEQFF.

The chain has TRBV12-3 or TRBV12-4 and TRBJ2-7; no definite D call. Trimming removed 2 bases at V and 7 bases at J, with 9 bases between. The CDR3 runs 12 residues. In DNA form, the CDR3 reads TGTGCCAGCAGTTTAAACACGCTGGAGCAGTACTTC. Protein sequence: CASSLNTLEQYF.

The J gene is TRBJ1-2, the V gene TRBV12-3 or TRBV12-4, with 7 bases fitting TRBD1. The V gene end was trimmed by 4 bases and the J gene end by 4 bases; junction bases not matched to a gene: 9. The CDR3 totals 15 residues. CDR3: CASSSIDRAPYGYTF. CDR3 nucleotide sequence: TGTGCCAGCAGTTCCATAGACAGGGCGCCCTATGGCTACACCTTC.

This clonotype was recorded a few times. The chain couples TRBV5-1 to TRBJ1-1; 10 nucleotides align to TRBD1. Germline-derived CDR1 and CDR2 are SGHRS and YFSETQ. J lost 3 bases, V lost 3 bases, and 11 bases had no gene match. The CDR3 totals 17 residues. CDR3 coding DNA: TGCGCCAGCAGCTGGACAGGGGGAACCTATGCGGACACTGAAGCTTTCTTT. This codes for CASSWTGGTYADTEAFF. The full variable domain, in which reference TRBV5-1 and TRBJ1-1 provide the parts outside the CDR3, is KAGVTQTPRYLIKTRGQQVTLSCSPISGHRSVSWYQQTPGQGLQFLFEYFSETQRNKGNFPGRFSGRQFSNSRSEMNVSTLELGDSALYLCASSWTGGTYADTEAFFGQGTRLTVV.

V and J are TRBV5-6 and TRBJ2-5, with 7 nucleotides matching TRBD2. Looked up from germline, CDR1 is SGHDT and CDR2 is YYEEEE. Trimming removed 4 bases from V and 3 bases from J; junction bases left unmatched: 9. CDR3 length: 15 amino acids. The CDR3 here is CASSLAGDQKETQYF. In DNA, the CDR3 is TGTGCCAGCAGCCTGGCGGGGGACCAAAAAGAGACCCAGTACTTC.

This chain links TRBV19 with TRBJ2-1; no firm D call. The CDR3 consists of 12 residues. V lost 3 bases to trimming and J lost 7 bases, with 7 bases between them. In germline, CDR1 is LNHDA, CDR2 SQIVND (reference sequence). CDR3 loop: CASSIGSNEQFF. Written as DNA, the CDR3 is TGTGCCAGTAGTATTGGTTCGAATGAGCAGTTCTTC.

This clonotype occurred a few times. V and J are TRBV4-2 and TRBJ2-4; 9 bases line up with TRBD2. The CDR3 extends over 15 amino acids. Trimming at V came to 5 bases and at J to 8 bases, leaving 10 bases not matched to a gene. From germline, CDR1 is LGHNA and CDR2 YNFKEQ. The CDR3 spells CASSEIAGGEDIQYF. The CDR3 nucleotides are TGTGCCAGCAGCGAAATCGCGGGGGGGGAGGACATTCAGTACTTC.

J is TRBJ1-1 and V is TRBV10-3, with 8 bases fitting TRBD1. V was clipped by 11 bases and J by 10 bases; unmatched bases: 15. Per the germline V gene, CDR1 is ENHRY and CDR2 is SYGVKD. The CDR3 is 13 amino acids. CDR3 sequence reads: CAVSDRDHRGAFF. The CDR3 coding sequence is TGTGCCGTATCGGACAGGGACCACAGGGGAGCTTTCTTT.

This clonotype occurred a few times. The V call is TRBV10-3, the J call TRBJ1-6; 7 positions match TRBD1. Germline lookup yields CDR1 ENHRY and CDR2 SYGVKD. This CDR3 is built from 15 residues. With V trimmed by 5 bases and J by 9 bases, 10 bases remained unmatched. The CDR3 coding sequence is TGTGCCATCAGTCCGGACCAACAGGGGAGTTCACCCCTCCACTTT. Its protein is CAISPDQQGSSPLHF.

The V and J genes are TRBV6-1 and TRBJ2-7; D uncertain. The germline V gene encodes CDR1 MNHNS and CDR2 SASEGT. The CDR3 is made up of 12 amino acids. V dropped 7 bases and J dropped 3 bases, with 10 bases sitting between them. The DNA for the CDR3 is TGTGCCAGCACCAACGACCACTACGAGCAGTACTTC. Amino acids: CASTNDHYEQYF.